The clone carrying this T cell receptor beta chain appeared a single time. What it binds is unknown. This CDR3 has 15 residues. In germline, CDR1 is SGDLS, CDR2 YYNGEE. The trim removed 4 bases at V and 7 bases at J, leaving 10 bases unmatched. This specimen comes from a study of cytomegalovirus exposure and HLA in healthy donors. Study-level results: A later analysis found that most CMV-associated TCR beta chains appeared HLA-restricted.

Primers included in the PCR were 60 Vbeta and 13 Jbeta primers. Sequencing used immunoSEQ multiplex PCR; TCRdb keeps in-frame clones, though not all of them. This sample has some 140,000 clones, with approximately 80% found just once. V and J are TRBV9 and TRBJ2-1, with TRBD2 identical over 8 bases. The material sequenced was PBMCs. This sequence originates from a man aged 30-40 years in good health and CMV-seropositive. The CDR3 protein is CASSTPGTRENEQFF. CDR3 DNA: TGTGCCAGCAGCACCCCCGGGACTAGAGAAAATGAGCAGTTCTTC.